Presented here are 23 T cell receptor beta chains from one specimen sequenced in a study of T cells in Graves' hyperthyroidism and ophthalmopathy. Amplification targeted TCR beta CDR3 regions from RNA transcripts. The HTBI set primed first-round TCR CDR3 RT-PCR. Using its own MiXCR run on the multiplex PCR reads, TCRdb lists one record per CDR3 protein. The sample yields hundreds of thousands of distinct CDR3 sequences, 14% to 15% seen once. Material: blood. The receptors were sampled from a man aged 18-30 years with Graves' ophthalmopathy.

The chain recombines TRBV7-9 with TRBJ1-1; the D gene is possibly TRBD1 (6 bases). Trimming pared 3 bases from V and 3 bases from J, leaving 17 bases between. Germline V gives CDR1 SEHNR, CDR2 FQNEAQ (reference sequence). This CDR3 contains 16 residues. This CDR3 reads CASSFPSGVSDTEAFF. In DNA, the CDR3 is TGTGCCAGCAGCTTCCCCTCAGGGGTGTCGGACACTGAAGCTTTCTTT.

A remark on this clonotype: One junction end disagrees with the germline gene, perhaps due to a read error. DNA of the CDR3: TGTGCTAGTGGTTTGGTAAGCCCCCACGAAGAGGCCCAGTACTTC. Residues: CASGLVSPHEEAQYF. The rearrangement uses TRBV12-5 and TRBJ2-5, with D hard to call. The CDR3 runs 15 residues. CDR1 is LGHNT, CDR2 FRNRAP, per germline.

The genes are TRBV25-1 and TRBJ1-2; the match to TRBD1 covers 8 bases. J gave up 4 bases and V 5 bases, and 6 bases lay outside the gene matches. Germline V gene sequence: CDR1 MGHDK, CDR2 SYGVNS. The CDR3 consists of 14 residues. The CDR3 DNA sequence: TGTGCCAGCAGTCCGCAGGGGGCTCTCTATGGCTACACCTTC. Its protein is CASSPQGALYGYTF.

This clonotype appeared a few times. The rearrangement joins TRBV20-1 to TRBJ1-2; 7 bases map to TRBD1. The CDR3 has 13 residues. The V and J ends lost 4 bases and 8 bases, in that order; junction bases with no gene match: 10. CDR1 DFQATT and CDR2 SNEGSKA come from the germline V gene (reference sequence). The CDR3: CSANDREARGYTF. The CDR3 DNA reads as TGCAGTGCTAACGACAGGGAGGCACGAGGCTACACCTTC.

In the case of this clonotype: A junction end diverges from the germline sequence, so it may reflect a read error. CDR3: CASSPQNDRATYSYTF. Here the CDR3 DNA reads TGCGCCAGCAGCCCACAAAATGACCGGGCCACCTATAGCTACACCTTC. The V call is TRBV4-1, the J call TRBJ1-2; no clear D. This CDR3 is built from 16 residues. CDR1 MGHRA and CDR2 YSYEKL come from the germline V gene.

The rearrangement joins TRBV10-2 to TRBJ2-1; D gene unclear. Trimming took off 2 bases at V and 8 bases at J, with 16 bases between the two ends. The CDR3 is 15 residues long. Germline loops: CDR1 WSHSY, CDR2 SAAADI. The CDR3 is CASSEPPAGVDEQFF. DNA for the CDR3: TGCGCCAGCAGTGAGCCCCCCGCTGGGGTCGATGAGCAGTTCTTC.

This clonotype was seen a few times. The chain has TRBV27 and TRBJ1-2; D is ambiguous. This CDR3 region has 14 residues. Trimming took 0 bases from V and 2 from J, leaving 7 bases between them. Germline V gene data show CDR1 as MNHEY and CDR2 as SMNVEV (reference sequence). CDR3 nucleotides: TGTGCCAGCAGTTTATCGACGGGGAACTATGGCTACACCTTC. Its translation: CASSLSTGNYGYTF.

CDR3: CASSQRDSDTQYF. The CDR3 DNA follows: TGTGCCAGCAGTCAACGAGACTCCGATACGCAGTATTTT. J is TRBJ2-3 and V is TRBV6-1; D unclear. The CDR3 sequence is 13 residues long. Germline assignment: CDR1 MNHNS and CDR2 SASEGT. V lost 5 bases, J lost 6 bases, and 12 bases lay in between.

This clonotype was counted at least ten times. The genes are TRBV20-1 and TRBJ2-1, with 7 bases aligning to TRBD1. The V and J ends lost 6 bases and 0 bases, in that order; junction bases with no gene match: 5. The CDR3 consists of 14 residues. Per the germline V gene, CDR1 is DFQATT and CDR2 is SNEGSKA (reference sequence). CDR3 nucleotide sequence: TGCAGTGCCCTGACAGGGAGCTCCTACAATGAGCAGTTCTTC. It yields the protein CSALTGSSYNEQFF.

Ten or more counts support this clonotype. The CDR3 here is CSALTRQPQHF. DNA of the CDR3: TGCAGTGCCCTCACGAGGCAGCCCCAGCATTTT. The chain couples TRBV20-1 to TRBJ1-5; D uncertain. The CDR3 is 11 amino acids. Trimming stripped 6 bases from V and 7 bases from J, with 10 bases between. CDR1 and CDR2 from the germline V gene are DFQATT and SNEGSKA (reference sequence).

This clonotype was seen many times. This chain joins TRBV11-2 and TRBJ1-5; 10 bases fit TRBD1. Germline CDR1 SGHAT, CDR2 FQNNGV. With 3 bases clipped from V and 0 bases from J, the junction kept 8 bases outside the gene matches. This CDR3 is built from 18 residues. CDR3 amino acids: CASSLWGQGYYSNQPQHF. DNA for the CDR3: TGTGCCAGCAGCTTGTGGGGACAGGGGTATTATAGCAATCAGCCCCAGCATTTT.

This clonotype appeared many times. The chain links TRBV6-2 or TRBV6-3 to TRBJ1-1; 9 nucleotides agree with TRBD1. The CDR3 is 15 residues long. After removal of 5 bases from V and 1 base from J, the junction contained 5 bases not matched to a gene. The germline gives CDR1 MNHEY, CDR2 SVGEGT. The CDR3 spells CASSLLTGGNTEAFF. The DNA of the CDR3 is TGTGCCAGCAGTCTGCTGACAGGGGGGAACACTGAAGCTTTCTTT.

The chain couples TRBV11-2 to TRBJ2-1; tentatively, D is TRBD1 (6 bases). The CDR3 contains 14 residues. The germline V gene encodes CDR1 SGHAT and CDR2 FQNNGV. Trimming shortened V by 4 bases and J by 8 bases, and 15 bases separated the two germline ends. The CDR3 coding sequence is TGTGCCAGCAGCTCCACAGGGTCCATGTATGAGCAGTTCTTC. Its translation is CASSSTGSMYEQFF. Full variable domain (remainder filled in from reference TRBV11-2 and TRBJ2-1): EAGVAQSPRYKIIEKRQSVAFWCNPISGHATLYWYQQILGQGPKLLIQFQNNGVVDDSQLPKDRFSAERLKGVDSTLKIQPAKLEDSAVYLCASSSTGSMYEQFFGPGTRLTVL.

This clonotype was counted many times. The chain has TRBV18 and TRBJ2-1; the D gene could be TRBD1 or TRBD2 (5 bases each). The germline V gene encodes CDR1 KGHSH and CDR2 LQKENI. Trimming took 2 bases from V and 0 from J, leaving 8 bases between them. The CDR3 is 15 residues long. The CDR3 protein is CASSPGGLSYNEQFF. CDR3 DNA: TGTGCCAGCTCACCAGGGGGTCTCTCCTACAATGAGCAGTTCTTC.

CDR3 loop: CASSQGAGGPSTDTQYF. The CDR3, as DNA: TGCGCCAGCAGCCAAGGAGCGGGAGGGCCCTCGACAGATACGCAGTATTTT. This chain joins TRBV4-1 and TRBJ2-3, with 10 positions matching TRBD2. This CDR3 contains 17 residues. CDR1 is MGHRA, CDR2 YSYEKL, per germline. Trimming took 1 base from V and 3 from J; bases not matched to a gene: 7.

The genes are TRBV4-2 and TRBJ1-2, with D possibly TRBD1 on 5 matching bases. CDR1 LGHNA and CDR2 YNFKEQ come from the germline V gene. Deletions cut 0 bases from V and 2 bases from J, with 7 bases between. This CDR3 has 14 residues. CDR3 nucleotide sequence: TGTGCCAGCAGCCAAGACAGGGCCAACTATGGCTACACCTTC. Its translation is CASSQDRANYGYTF.

This clonotype has at least ten counts. The V gene is TRBV30, the J gene TRBJ1-1, with D perhaps TRBD1 (5 bases). Germline V gene lookup returns CDR1 GTSNPN and CDR2 SVGIG (reference sequence). Trimming cost V 3 bases and J 4 bases, with 12 bases left between them. The CDR3 extends over 13 amino acids. The CDR3 reads CAWSVNRRTEAFF. Written as DNA, the CDR3 is TGTGCCTGGAGCGTTAACAGGCGCACTGAAGCTTTCTTT.

A remark on this clonotype: Relative to the germline gene, one junction end is altered; a read error may explain this. This chain joins TRBV7-7 and TRBJ2-2, with TRBD2 identical over 9 bases. CDR1 and CDR2 (germline): SSHAT, FNYEAQ (reference sequence). CDR3 length equals 16 residues. The CDR3 sequence: CASSLWTSDFTGELFF. The CDR3 DNA follows: TGTGCTAGCAGCTTATGGACTAGCGACTTCACCGGGGAGCTGTTTTTT. Full variable domain (missing parts from reference TRBV7-7 and TRBJ2-2): GAGVSQSPRYKVTKRGQDVTLRCDPISSHATLYWYQQALGQGPEFLTYFNYEAQPDKSGLPSDRFSAERPEGSISTLTIQRTEQRDSAMYRCASSLWTSDFTGELFFGEGSRLTVL.

This clonotype was recorded many times. This chain connects TRBV11-2 to TRBJ2-2; TRBD1 might be the D (5 bases). The V gene lost 8 bases and the J gene lost 4 bases, with 11 bases spanning the gap. Germline V gene data show CDR1 as SGHAT and CDR2 as FQNNGV. The CDR3 is made up of 13 amino acids. The CDR3 DNA reads TGTGCCAGCGGTATTGGGGCCACCGGGGAGCTGTTTTTT. It specifies CASGIGATGELFF.

This clonotype showed up just a few times. This chain links TRBV9 with TRBJ1-2, with 11 nucleotides matching TRBD1. Germline V gene data show CDR1 as SGDLS and CDR2 as YYNGEE. V lost 3 bases, J lost 8 bases, and 3 bases stayed unmatched. This CDR3 comprises 13 residues. The CDR3: CASSGTGGSGYTF. The CDR3 coding sequence is TGTGCCAGCAGCGGGACAGGGGGCTCCGGCTACACCTTC.

In this sample, this clonotype turned up many times. This chain uses TRBV7-9 with TRBJ2-5, with 8 bases fitting TRBD2. Germline loops: CDR1 SEHNR, CDR2 FQNEAQ (reference sequence). This CDR3 contains 14 residues. Trimming removed 5 bases from V and 2 bases from J; junction bases left unmatched: 4. CDR3 sequence: CASSALAGQETQYF. The CDR3 DNA reads as TGTGCCAGCAGCGCCTTAGCGGGACAAGAGACCCAGTACTTC.

This clonotype was found many times. The chain combines TRBV5-1 with TRBJ2-1; a possible D gene is TRBD1 (6 bases). Trimming took 0 bases from V and 2 from J, leaving 9 bases between them. This CDR3 has 15 residues. Per the germline V gene, CDR1 is SGHRS and CDR2 is YFSETQ. The CDR3 sequence: CASSLEGETYNEQFF. The CDR3 bases are TGCGCCAGCAGCTTGGAGGGGGAAACCTACAATGAGCAGTTCTTC. The full variable domain, in which reference TRBV5-1 and TRBJ2-1 provide the parts outside the CDR3, is KAGVTQTPRYLIKTRGQQVTLSCSPISGHRSVSWYQQTPGQGLQFLFEYFSETQRNKGNFPGRFSGRQFSNSRSEMNVSTLELGDSALYLCASSLEGETYNEQFFGPGTRLTVL.

This clonotype was seen a few times. The genes are TRBV5-1 and TRBJ2-3, with D possibly matching TRBD2 (7 bases). This CDR3 spans 18 amino acids. The ends were cut back, 3 bases at V and 2 bases at J, with 22 bases in the middle. Germline CDR1 reads SGHRS; CDR2 reads YFSETQ. CDR3 sequence: CASSSLWGGKAHTDTQYF. The CDR3 bases are TGCGCCAGCAGCTCTCTTTGGGGGGGCAAGGCTCACACAGATACGCAGTATTTT.